This TCR beta chain was captured in a study of long-term antiretroviral therapy in people with HIV. This clone appeared a single time. The immunoSEQ assay was v3.0, run at survey level. TCRdb keeps only in-frame clones here, not all; method: immunoSEQ multiplex PCR. The sample has some 16,000 clones; approximately 79% are singletons. This sequence originates from a woman aged 40 to 55 with HIV. Material: unsorted PBMCs, obtained 2.3 years after starting antiretroviral therapy.

The CDR3 protein is CASSPGTSGRAGNEQFF. The CDR3 coding sequence is TGTGCCAGCTCACCAGGGACTAGCGGGAGGGCCGGGAATGAGCAGTTCTTC. The chain recombines TRBV18 with TRBJ2-1, with 16 bases fitting TRBD2. The germline V gene encodes CDR1 KGHSH and CDR2 LQKENI. The CDR3 length is 17 residues. V was pared by 2 bases and J by 7 bases, with 5 bases of the junction left unmatched.